This T cell receptor (beta chain) emerged from a study of shared clonotypes between healthy human individuals. For the study at large: Three plates each covered CD4 naive and memory; CD8 naive two, CD8 memory one. Points from the study as a whole: Some clonotypes were shared by all four sorted-subset donors, while others were not shared. The non-shared ones had lower generation probabilities than the shared ones.

Replicate PCRs for sorted subsets used 200 ng DNA; this equaled tens of thousands of T cell genomes. TCRdb keeps only in-frame clones here, not all; method: immunoSEQ multiplex PCR. The sample gives 2 million to 3 million clones, over 85% of which show up once; around 0.15% is in the top ten. As concerns this clone: Its antigen remains unknown.

The V gene's germline CDR1 is MNHNS and CDR2 SASEGT. The CDR3 runs to 16 residues. The V and J ends lost 0 bases and 0 bases respectively, with 9 bases between them. The sequence was obtained from a man younger than 35 in good health. The V call is TRBV6-1, the J call TRBJ1-3; TRBD1 might be the D (5 bases). The sequencing sample was made of naive CD4+ T cells sorted from blood. Subset given: CD45RA+ positively selected. This chain's CDR3 is CASSEAPGTSGNTIYF. The CDR3 coding sequence is TGTGCCAGCAGTGAAGCCCCCGGGACCTCTGGAAACACCATATATTTT.